This T cell receptor (beta chain) is from a study of liver allograft versus peripheral blood T cells. Study information: Transplanted-liver and recipient peripheral blood T cell receptor repertoires were compared. Study-wide results and caveats: Liver allograft repertoires of T cell receptors reportedly diverged from peripheral blood repertoires.

The CDR3 is 12 amino acids. Germline V gene lookup returns CDR1 WSHSY and CDR2 SAAADI. Trimming left V 5 bases short and J 0 bases short, with 5 bases between. TCRdb reanalysed the reads using MiXCR and keeps one entry per CDR3 protein. The sample consists of 1,500 to 2,000 distinct CDR3 sequences, about 15% of them appearing once. In regard to this clonotype: Its antigen is currently unknown.

This chain connects TRBV10-2 to TRBJ2-7; D gene ambiguous. The sequence came from a human patient who had a liver transplant. Some T cells may be graft donor cells. CDR3 residues: CASSPASYEQYF. CDR3 bases: TGCGCCAGCAGTCCAGCCTCCTACGAGCAGTACTTC.